This T cell receptor beta chain was documented in a study of cytomegalovirus exposure and HLA in healthy donors. Study summary: As an earlier analysis found, 150 million to 200 million T cells yielded around 110 million unique TCR beta sequences. Overall study findings and caveats: A later analysis linked roughly 17,000 TCR beta sequences to HLA alleles at 0.05 false discovery rate.

With 60 Vbeta and 13 Jbeta primers, the PCR was carried out. TCRdb's copy holds only in-frame clones and misses some; the assay was immunoSEQ multiplex PCR. The sample lists 99,000 or so clones; about 13% were seen once. This clone counts as medium-sized. The antigen is not known. Germline V gene sequence: CDR1 MNHEY, CDR2 SMNVEV (reference sequence). Between the trimmed V and J ends, which lost 0 bases and 4 bases, there was a span of 13 bases. This CDR3 has 15 residues. The rearrangement links TRBV27 to TRBJ2-7, with D maybe TRBD2 (5 bases). The TCR was taken from a man aged 35-49 years in good health and CMV-seropositive. Sequencing was performed on PBMCs. CDR3 nucleotides: TGTGCCAGCAGTTTATCTTCCAGCGGACCTTACGAGCAGTACTTC. Translating it yields CASSLSSSGPYEQYF.